This T cell receptor (beta chain) was found in a study of CD8 T cells in ankylosing spondylitis. This clonotype appeared many times. The CDR3 is 14 residues long. Germline values: CDR1 SGHRS, CDR2 YFSETQ. The trim removed 3 bases at V and 5 bases at J, leaving 7 bases unmatched. For TCR beta, libraries came from quantitative 5'-RACE with molecular barcodes. One entry per CDR3 protein results from TCRdb running MiXCR on the 5' RACE reads. The sample shows roughly 230,000 distinct CDR3 sequences, 8% to 9% of them seen only once. The source is a female donor with ankylosing spondylitis or in good health (not recorded which). The chain uses TRBV5-1 and TRBJ2-5; 7 bases fit TRBD2. The sequenced material came from blood, either unsorted or a sorted T cell fraction (not recorded which). Here the CDR3 reads CASSYRVRGETQYF. For the CDR3, the DNA is TGCGCCAGCAGCTACCGGGTGCGGGGGGAGACCCAGTACTTC.